This TCR beta chain was sequenced for a study of blood T cell repertoires in COVID-19. Looking at the study overall: Specimens from acute and convalescent COVID-19 originated in the United States, Italy and Spain. T cells, B-cell-depleted T cells, or PBMCs supplied cDNA or gDNA.

In the original processing: Reference gene primer amplification gave nucleated cell count estimates. The data were produced by immunoSEQ multiplex PCR, yet TCRdb's version contains in-frame clones alone and is incomplete. The V and J calls and clone size are taken from that table; D and trimming were inferred from the DNA. The repertoire holds under 300,000 clones, with 70% to 90% as singletons. This CDR3 has 13 amino acids. Trimming left V 3 bases short and J 3 bases short, with 8 bases between. Sequencing was carried out using peripheral blood. This receptor was obtained from a woman aged 70 to 79 with active or convalescent COVID-19. The chain couples TRBV12-3 or TRBV12-4 to TRBJ1-2; weak D call: TRBD1 (6 bases). CDR3 residues: CASSLGGHYGYTF. CDR3 coding DNA: TGTGCCAGCAGTTTGGGGGGGCACTATGGCTACACCTTC.